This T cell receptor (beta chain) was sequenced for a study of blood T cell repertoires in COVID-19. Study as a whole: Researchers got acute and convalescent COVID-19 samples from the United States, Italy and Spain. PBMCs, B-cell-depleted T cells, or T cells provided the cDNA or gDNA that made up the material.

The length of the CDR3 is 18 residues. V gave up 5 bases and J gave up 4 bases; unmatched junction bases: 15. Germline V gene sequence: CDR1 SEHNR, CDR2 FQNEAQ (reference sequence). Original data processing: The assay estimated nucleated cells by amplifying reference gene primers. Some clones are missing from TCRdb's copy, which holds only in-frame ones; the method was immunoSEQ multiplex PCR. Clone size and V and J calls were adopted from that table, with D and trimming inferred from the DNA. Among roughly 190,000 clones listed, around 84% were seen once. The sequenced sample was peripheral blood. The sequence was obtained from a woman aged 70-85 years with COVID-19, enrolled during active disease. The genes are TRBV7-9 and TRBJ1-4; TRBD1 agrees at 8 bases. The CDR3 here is CASSPRPAETGVNEKLFF. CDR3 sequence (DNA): TGTGCCAGCAGCCCCAGGCCGGCCGAGACAGGGGTTAATGAAAAACTGTTTTTT.